This T cell receptor beta chain was recovered during a study of PD-1 blockade in classical Hodgkin lymphoma. The assay was immunoSEQ multiplex PCR, and TCRdb's table has in-frame clones only and misses some. The top ten clones hold 2.4% of a sample with about 30,000 clones, 65% to 90% of them seen once. In germline, CDR1 is MDHEN, CDR2 SYDVKM. This CDR3 contains 11 residues. The V and J ends lost 7 bases and 2 bases respectively, with 5 bases between them. Every one of the patients relapsed after autologous stem cell transplantation (brentuximab vedotin exposure was variable). From thawed PBMCs, CD4+ T cells were purified using magnetic negative selection.

This TCR was sampled from a human donor with classical Hodgkin lymphoma. J is TRBJ1-1 and V is TRBV28; D is unclear. The material sequenced was CD4+ T cells from blood, taken at baseline. The CDR3 coding sequence is TGTGCCAGCACCCTAAACACTGAAGCTTTCTTT. Its translation is CASTLNTEAFF.